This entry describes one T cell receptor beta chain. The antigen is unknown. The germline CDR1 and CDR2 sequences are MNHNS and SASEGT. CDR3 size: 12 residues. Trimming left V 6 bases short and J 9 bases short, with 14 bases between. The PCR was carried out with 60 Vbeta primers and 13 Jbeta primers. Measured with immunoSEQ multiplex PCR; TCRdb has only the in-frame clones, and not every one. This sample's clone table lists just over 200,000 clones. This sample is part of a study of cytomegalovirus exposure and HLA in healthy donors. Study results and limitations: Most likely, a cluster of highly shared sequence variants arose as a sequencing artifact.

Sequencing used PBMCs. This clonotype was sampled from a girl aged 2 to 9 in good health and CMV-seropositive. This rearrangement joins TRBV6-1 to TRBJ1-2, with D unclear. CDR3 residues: CASSRLLVRYTF. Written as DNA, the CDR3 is TGTGCCAGCAGCCGGTTGCTGGTTCGCTACACCTTC.